This T cell receptor (beta chain) was retrieved from a study of T cells in Graves' hyperthyroidism and ophthalmopathy. Study-level findings and limits: Model output signaled ophthalmopathy a median approximately 6 months ahead of onset.

Amplification yielded TCR beta CDR3 regions, with RNA transcripts as the source. First-round RT-PCR with HTBI primers amplified the TCR CDR3 region. From the multiplex PCR reads, TCRdb called clonotypes with MiXCR, one entry per CDR3 protein. The sample comprises hundreds of thousands of distinct CDR3 sequences, about 15% of which are singletons, and roughly 10% rests with the top ten. To note about this clonotype: The target antigen is unknown.

The study excluded patients with uncontrolled infection, other autoimmune disease, pregnancy or lactation. The CDR3 loop spans 16 amino acids. Trimming removed 3 bases from V and 0 bases from J, with 12 bases in between. CDR1 SEHNR and CDR2 FQNEAQ come from the germline V gene (reference sequence). The material sequenced was blood. This rearrangement joins TRBV7-9 to TRBJ2-1; D might be TRBD2 (6 bases). The source of this sequence is a young woman with Graves' hyperthyroidism. CDR3 protein: CASSLAGPTSYNEQFF. DNA of the CDR3: TGTGCCAGCAGCTTGGCGGGACCAACCTCCTACAATGAGCAGTTCTTC.